A single sample is the source of the 2 T cell receptor beta chains below, sequenced in a study of blood T cell repertoires in COVID-19. Produced via immunoSEQ multiplex PCR; TCRdb's table is partial and in-frame only. The top ten hold approximately 6.2% of the sample, which has under 200,000 clones, around four fifths seen once. Sequenced: peripheral blood. All receptors come from a woman between 35 and 50 years old with acute or convalescent COVID-19.

This chain connects TRBV2 to TRBJ2-1; D gene ambiguous. V shed 6 bases and J shed 5 bases, with 14 bases lying between them. From germline, CDR1 is SNHLY and CDR2 FYNNEI. This CDR3 spans 14 amino acids. The CDR3 DNA sequence: TGTGCCAGCAGAGGCGAAGAGGTCCACAATGAGCAGTTCTTC. Protein: CASRGEEVHNEQFF.

The chain links TRBV7-9 to TRBJ1-1; D unclear. Per the germline V gene, CDR1 is SEHNR and CDR2 is FQNEAQ (reference sequence). Trimming left V 1 base short and J 2 bases short, with 11 bases between. The CDR3 has 15 amino acids. The CDR3 coding sequence is TGTGCCAGCAGCTTAGGTCCGGGGTTTAACACTGAAGCTTTCTTT. Translation: CASSLGPGFNTEAFF.